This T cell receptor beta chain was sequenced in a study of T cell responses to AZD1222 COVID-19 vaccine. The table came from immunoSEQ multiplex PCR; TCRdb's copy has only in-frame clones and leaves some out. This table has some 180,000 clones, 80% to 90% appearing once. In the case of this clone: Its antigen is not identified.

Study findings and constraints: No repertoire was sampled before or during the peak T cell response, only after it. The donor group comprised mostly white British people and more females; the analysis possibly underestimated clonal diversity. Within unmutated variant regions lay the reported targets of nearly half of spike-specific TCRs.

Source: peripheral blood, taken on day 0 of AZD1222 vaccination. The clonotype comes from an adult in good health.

The CDR3 nucleotides read TGTGCCAGCAGTTACGGCGGTCCTAATGAAAAACTGTTTTTT. Encoded protein: CASSYGGPNEKLFF. The rearrangement links TRBV6-5 to TRBJ1-4; D is unclear. Germline CDR1 MNHEY, CDR2 SVGAGI. V lost 2 bases, J lost 3 bases, and 7 bases lay in between. The CDR3 loop spans 14 amino acids.